This T cell receptor beta chain comes out of a study of blood T cell repertoires in COVID-19. Whole-study context: Acute and convalescent COVID-19 samples came from the United States, Italy and Spain. The cDNA or gDNA used as material had been derived from T cells, B-cell-depleted T cells, or PBMCs.

Source study methods: The authors estimated nucleated cell counts from reference gene primer amplification. The table came from immunoSEQ multiplex PCR; TCRdb's copy has only in-frame clones and leaves some out. That table gives V, J and clone size, and the DNA gave D and trimming. The repertoire holds 65,000 to 75,000 clones, around 86% seen once, with approximately 29% in the top ten. The V gene lost 3 bases and the J gene lost 4 bases, with 18 bases spanning the gap. From germline, CDR1 is KGHSH and CDR2 LQKENI. This CDR3 has 16 residues. The sequenced sample was peripheral blood. V and J are TRBV18 and TRBJ1-1, with D perhaps TRBD1 (5 bases). The sequence was obtained from a woman of 80 years or more with active or convalescent COVID-19. CDR3 DNA: TGTGCCAGCTCACCCCTCATGGGGGGAAAAATCACTGAAGCTTTCTTT. This translates into CASSPLMGGKITEAFF.